The sequence of this T cell receptor (beta chain) was determined in a study of blood T cell repertoires in COVID-19. Study details: The United States, Italy and Spain were the sources of the acute and convalescent COVID-19 samples. The analysed material was cDNA or gDNA that came from T cells, B-cell-depleted T cells, or PBMCs.

As handled by the study authors: Scientists estimated how many nucleated cells there were by amplifying reference gene primers. Produced via immunoSEQ multiplex PCR; TCRdb's table is partial and in-frame only. The DNA gave D and trimming, while V, J and clone size come from that table. The sample has roughly 200,000 clones, just over 85% seen once. This CDR3 is built from 16 residues. The V gene's germline CDR1 is MNHEY and CDR2 SMNVEV (reference sequence). V was trimmed by 6 bases and J by 3 bases, leaving 18 bases between them. This TCR came from a young man with active or convalescent COVID-19. The sample consisted of peripheral blood. The chain carries TRBV27 and TRBJ1-5, with a possible D match to TRBD1 (5 bases). The CDR3 spells CASRGFMGGYNQPQHF. The CDR3 DNA reads TGTGCCAGCAGGGGCTTTATGGGGGGGTACAATCAGCCCCAGCATTTT.